Below are 18 T cell receptor beta chains sequenced from a single sample in a study of CD8+ T cells in alopecia areata (dated 2018 in TCRdb). Read against the paper, the sample's time point label means: around 29 days on oral tofacitinib. According to the study, the label for this sample's treatment or condition signals: oral pan-JAK inhibitor, 5-10 mg twice daily. Library preparation was by the immunoSEQ multiplex PCR assay. RNA was extracted from all samples and reverse transcribed into cDNA, which served as template for TCR sequencing. Held by TCRdb, this immuneACCESS table contains in-frame sequences only and omits some clones. Under half of the omission traces to an unresolved V gene where checked; the cause of the rest is unknown. For this sample the table gives 190,000 or so clones, of which 45% to 75% were detected only once. The top ten clones comprise approximately 3.3% of the sample. Material: CD4+ T cells sorted from blood, obtained at week 4, from a patient treated with tofacitinib. The origin of the receptors is a human donor with alopecia areata.

The chain recombines TRBV9 with TRBJ1-1; 9 bases are a match to TRBD1. Germline-derived CDR1 and CDR2 are SGDLS and YYNGEE. With 0 bases clipped from V and 7 bases from J, the junction kept 1 base outside the gene matches. This CDR3 region has 13 residues. The CDR3 region has the DNA TGTGCCAGCAGCGTAGCGGGACAGGGTGAAGCTTTCTTT. Translating gives CASSVAGQGEAFF.

In the case of this clone: The sample carries other DNA sequences with the same CDR3. This chain uses TRBV29-1 with TRBJ2-7; 12 nucleotides align to TRBD2. The trim removed 6 bases at V and 2 bases at J, leaving 5 bases unmatched. Germline values: CDR1 SQVTM, CDR2 ANQGSEA. There are 14 residues in the CDR3. CDR3 DNA sequence: TGCAGCGTCGGGGGACTAGCGGGTGCCTACGAGCAGTACTTC. As protein: CSVGGLAGAYEQYF.

The chain joins TRBV7-2 to TRBJ2-5, with D hard to call. Trimming cost V 2 bases and J 5 bases, with 6 bases left between them. Looked up from germline, CDR1 is SGHTA and CDR2 is FQGNSA. The CDR3 loop spans 12 amino acids. CDR3 sequence reads: CASSLRKETQYF. CDR3 bases: TGTGCCAGCAGCTTACGGAAGGAGACCCAGTACTTC.

The rearrangement links TRBV4-1 to TRBJ2-4; maybe TRBD2 (7 bases). The length of the CDR3 is 18 residues. Germline-derived CDR1 and CDR2 are MGHRA and YSYEKL. Trimming took off 4 bases at V and 1 base at J, with 20 bases between the two ends. The CDR3 reads CASSLGGAQGGAKNIQYF. The DNA of the CDR3 is TGCGCCAGCAGCCTTGGGGGGGCCCAAGGAGGGGCCAAAAACATTCAGTACTTC.

This clone appeared a few times. This sample includes further DNA sequences coding for the same CDR3. The V and J genes are TRBV19 and TRBJ2-5, with 7 positions matching TRBD2. The trim removed 6 bases at V and 1 base at J, leaving 2 bases unmatched. CDR3 length: 13 amino acids. Per the germline V gene, CDR1 is LNHDA and CDR2 is SQIVND (reference sequence). CDR3 amino acids: CASSSSGQETQYF. Here the CDR3 DNA reads TGTGCCAGTAGCTCTAGCGGCCAAGAGACCCAGTACTTC.

This clone has more than one count but fewer than ten. The chain has TRBV12-5 and TRBJ1-4; D is ambiguous. Trimming stripped 4 bases from V and 5 bases from J, with 23 bases between. The CDR3 has 18 residues. The germline CDR1 and CDR2 sequences are LGHNT and FRNRAP. The DNA for the CDR3 is TGTGCTAGTGGTTCCCGGGAAACAGCTTATAGGCCAAATGAAAAACTGTTTTTT. Protein sequence: CASGSRETAYRPNEKLFF. The entire variable domain, with the rest obtained from reference TRBV12-5 and TRBJ1-4, is as follows: DARVTQTPRHKVTEMGQEVTMRCQPILGHNTVFWYRQTMMQGLELLAYFRNRAPLDDSGMPKDRFSAEMPDATLATLKIQPSEPRDSAVYFCASGSRETAYRPNEKLFFGSGTQLSVL.

The genes are TRBV18 and TRBJ2-6; possibly TRBD2 for D (5 bases). V lost 4 bases and J lost 3, with 10 bases in between. CDR1 KGHSH and CDR2 LQKENI come from the germline V gene. This CDR3 is built from 15 residues. CDR3 residues: CASSQDSGGANVLTF. In nucleotides, the CDR3 is TGTGCCAGCTCACAGGACTCGGGTGGGGCCAACGTCCTGACTTTC.

This clone turned up a few times. V is TRBV19 and J is TRBJ1-1; 9 bases line up with TRBD1. The CDR3 is 12 residues long. Trimming removed 8 bases from V and 3 bases from J; junction bases left unmatched: 1. The germline V gene has CDR1 LNHDA and CDR2 SQIVND (reference sequence). This CDR3 is CASRQGDTEAFF. CDR3 DNA sequence: TGTGCCAGTCGACAGGGGGACACTGAAGCTTTCTTT.

This chain uses TRBV5-1 with TRBJ1-2, with 8 nucleotides matching TRBD1. This CDR3 contains 15 residues. Germline CDR1 is SGHRS and CDR2 is YFSETQ. Unmatched junction bases numbered 10, after V lost 4 bases and J lost 5 bases. CDR3 DNA sequence: TGCGCCAGCAGCACACGGACAGGGCCCTTATATGGCTACACCTTC. Its translation is CASSTRTGPLYGYTF.

This clone was counted only a few times. This sequence joins TRBV30 and TRBJ2-4; D is undetermined. CDR1 and CDR2 from the germline V gene are GTSNPN and SVGIG (reference sequence). Trimming took 6 bases from V and 1 from J, leaving 10 bases between them. This CDR3 region has 13 residues. The CDR3 sequence is CACRWTAKNIQYF. As DNA, the CDR3 is TGTGCCTGCAGATGGACCGCCAAAAACATTCAGTACTTC.

For this clone: Other DNA sequences in the same sample also yield this CDR3. The chain employs TRBV30 and TRBJ1-5, with D perhaps TRBD1 (6 bases). Germline values: CDR1 GTSNPN, CDR2 SVGIG (reference sequence). CDR3 size: 13 residues. V was trimmed by 2 bases and J by 4 bases, leaving 9 bases between them. The CDR3 DNA is TGTGCCTGGAGTCCTGACAGGAATCAGCCCCAGCATTTT. Its translation: CAWSPDRNQPQHF.

The chain is built from TRBV29-1 and TRBJ2-7; 8 bases map to TRBD1. CDR1 and CDR2 from the germline V gene are SQVTM and ANQGSEA. This CDR3 is built from 14 residues. V shed 2 bases and J 5 bases; nucleotides not matched to a gene: 8. The CDR3 DNA sequence: TGCAGCGTTGAACGACAGGCAGGGGGCCACGAGCAGTACTTC. This sequence encodes CSVERQAGGHEQYF.

V and J are TRBV15 and TRBJ1-6; D call uncertain. Per the germline V gene, CDR1 is LNHNV and CDR2 is YYDKDF (reference sequence). Trimming removed 5 bases from V and 10 bases from J, with 15 bases in between. The CDR3 has 14 residues. The CDR3 nucleotides read TGTGCCACCAGCTCCCAGAGGCAGATCTCACCCCTCCACTTT. This encodes CATSSQRQISPLHF.

The chain couples TRBV28 to TRBJ1-2; 7 bases map to TRBD1. With 8 bases clipped from V and 8 bases from J, the junction kept 11 bases outside the gene matches. The CDR3 sequence is 13 residues long. Germline CDR1 reads MDHEN; CDR2 reads SYDVKM. The CDR3 sequence: CASASDRAGGYTF. The CDR3 DNA is TGTGCCAGCGCCAGCGACAGGGCGGGGGGCTACACCTTC.

The chain combines TRBV4-3 with TRBJ2-2; D is undetermined. CDR1 LGHNA and CDR2 YSLEER come from the germline V gene. The CDR3 sequence is 13 residues long. Trimming removed 4 bases at V and 5 bases at J, with 8 bases between. The CDR3 DNA sequence: TGCGCCAGCAGCCTCCTTAGGACCGGGGAGCTGTTTTTT. Translating it yields CASSLLRTGELFF.

The J gene is TRBJ2-7, the V gene TRBV4-2, with 12 nucleotides matching TRBD2. CDR1 LGHNA and CDR2 YNFKEQ come from the germline V gene. The CDR3 is 14 residues long. The trim removed 0 bases at V and 9 bases at J, leaving 3 bases unmatched. Here the CDR3 reads CASSQDEGLAGQYF. The CDR3 DNA is TGTGCCAGCAGCCAAGACGAGGGACTAGCGGGGCAGTACTTC.

The CDR3 sequence: CASSPGAIHQPQHF. The CDR3 nucleotides are TGTGCCAGCAGTCCAGGGGCGATCCATCAGCCCCAGCATTTT. The gene calls are TRBV7-2 and TRBJ1-5; a possible D gene is TRBD1 (6 bases). V was cut by 6 bases and J by 5 bases, with 14 bases left in between. The CDR3 has 14 amino acids. Germline V lookup: CDR1 SGHTA, CDR2 FQGNSA.

The J gene is TRBJ1-2, the V gene TRBV30; D not certain. The CDR3 consists of 11 residues. In germline, CDR1 is GTSNPN, CDR2 SVGIG (reference sequence). The V gene lost 2 bases and the J gene lost 1 base, with 2 bases spanning the gap. CDR3 region: CAWSINYGYTF. CDR3 nucleotide sequence: TGTGCCTGGAGTATTAACTATGGCTACACCTTC.